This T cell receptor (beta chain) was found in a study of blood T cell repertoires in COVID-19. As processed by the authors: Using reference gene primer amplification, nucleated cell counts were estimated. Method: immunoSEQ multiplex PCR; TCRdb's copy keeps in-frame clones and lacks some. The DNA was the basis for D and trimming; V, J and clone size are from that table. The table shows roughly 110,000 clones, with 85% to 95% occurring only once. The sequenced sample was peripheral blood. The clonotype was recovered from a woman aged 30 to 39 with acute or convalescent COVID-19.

CDR3 loop: CSARRGSEAFF. The DNA for the CDR3 is TGCAGTGCTAGGAGGGGGTCTGAAGCTTTCTTT. V is TRBV20-1 and J is TRBJ1-1; D is perhaps TRBD1 (6 bases). From germline, CDR1 is DFQATT and CDR2 SNEGSKA (reference sequence). This CDR3 has 11 amino acids. Trimming stripped 3 bases from V and 6 bases from J, with 8 bases between.